This record looks at one T cell receptor (beta chain) sequence and its context. The data derive from a study of blood T cell repertoires in COVID-19. The CDR3 loop spans 15 amino acids. Germline assignment: CDR1 SEHNR and CDR2 FQNEAQ (reference sequence). The V and J ends lost 7 bases and 6 bases, in that order; junction bases with no gene match: 13. Assay: immunoSEQ multiplex PCR; the TCRdb copy retains only in-frame clones and omits some. The top ten clones hold around 4.9% of a sample with about 190,000 clones, more than 75% of them seen once. Material for sequencing was peripheral blood. The V and J genes are TRBV7-9 and TRBJ1-2, with TRBD1 matching 8 bases. The source of this sequence is a woman older than 75 with acute or convalescent COVID-19. CDR3 residues: CASNQMDRESNGYTF. The CDR3 DNA is TGTGCCAGCAACCAAATGGACAGGGAGTCTAATGGCTACACCTTC. The variable domain in full, completed from reference TRBV7-9 and TRBJ1-2, reads DTGVSQNPRHKITKRGQNVTFRCDPISEHNRLYWYRQTLGQGPEFLTYFQNEAQLEKSRLLSDRFSAERPKGSFSTLEIQRTEQGDSAMYLCASNQMDRESNGYTFGSGTRLTVV.